A selection of T cell receptor beta chains follows, all from one sample in a study of regulatory T cells in long-lasting Graves disease. Via MiXCR, TCRdb re-called the multiplex PCR reads, giving one row per CDR3 protein. The sample records 450,000 or so distinct CDR3 sequences, roughly 20% being singletons. Sequencing was performed on peripheral blood mononuclear cells (PBMCs), taken when the disease was refractory, from a patient treated with antithyroid drugs. All receptors come from a female donor with Graves disease. Each CDR3 is given with its conserved first and last residue. D genes are given only for firm matches. Expanded clones are given a class, and other clones once, few, many or no size at all.

v_gene: TRBV12-3/TRBV12-4; len: 14; j_gene: TRBJ1-6; abundance: NA; d_gene: NA; CDR3nt: TGTGCCAGCACCCTCGGTAGCATTAATTCACCCCTCCACTTT; CDR3aa: CASTLGSINSPLHF
v_gene: TRBV2; len: 17; j_gene: TRBJ2-4; abundance: many; d_gene: NA; CDR3nt: TGTGCCAGCAGTGACACTTTAAGGGCGACCGTGGGAAACATTCAGTACTTC; CDR3aa: CASSDTLRATVGNIQYF
v_gene: TRBV6-1; len: 14; j_gene: TRBJ2-1; abundance: NA; d_gene: TRBD2; CDR3nt: TGTGCCAGCAGCGACGGCGGGAGTTGGAATGAGCAGTTCTTC; CDR3aa: CASSDGGSWNEQFF
v_gene: TRBV6-1; len: 13; j_gene: TRBJ2-7; abundance: many; d_gene: NA; CDR3nt: TGTGCCAGCAGGGACGGGAGCTCCTACGAGCAGTACTTC; CDR3aa: CASRDGSSYEQYF
v_gene: TRBV20-1; len: 15; j_gene: TRBJ2-5; abundance: many; d_gene: TRBD2; CDR3nt: TGCAGTGCTAGCCTGTTTGGGCTAGCGGAAAAGACCCAGTACTTC; CDR3aa: CSASLFGLAEKTQYF
v_gene: TRBV6-2/TRBV6-3; len: 15; j_gene: TRBJ1-1; abundance: many; d_gene: NA; CDR3nt: TGTGCCAGCAGGAAACCAATGGGGGGCGTAACTGAAGCTTTCTTT; CDR3aa: CASRKPMGGVTEAFF
v_gene: TRBV27; len: 13; j_gene: TRBJ2-7; abundance: few; d_gene: NA; CDR3nt: TGTGCCAGCAGTTTATCGATTAGTGGGAGGCAGTACTTC; CDR3aa: CASSLSISGRQYF
v_gene: TRBV7-8; len: 18; j_gene: TRBJ2-7; abundance: NA; d_gene: TRBD2; CDR3nt: TGTGCCAGCAGCTGGGATCCGGCTAGCGGGGGGAGCTCCTACGAGCAGTACTTC; CDR3aa: CASSWDPASGGSSYEQYF
v_gene: TRBV3-1; len: 15; j_gene: TRBJ1-1; abundance: many; d_gene: NA; CDR3nt: TGTGCCAGCAGCCTGGGTAAGAGGGAGAACACTGAAGCTTTCTTT; CDR3aa: CASSLGKRENTEAFF
v_gene: TRBV6-2/TRBV6-3; len: 15; j_gene: TRBJ2-1; abundance: many; d_gene: TRBD2; CDR3nt: TGTGCCAGCAGATCCGACCTAGCGGGAGGTCTTGAGCAGTTCTTC; CDR3aa: CASRSDLAGGLEQFF